What follows are 19 T cell receptor beta chains derived from one specimen sequenced in a study of vaccination and CD4 T cells after COVID-19. Treatment: roughly nine-day PBMC culture with coronavirus spike peptide pools or control peptides (ViraFEST assay). Which antigens these TCRs recognize remains unknown. An Oncomine TCR Beta short-read assay was used to sequence the DNA from cultured CD4+ T cells. TCRdb independently ran MiXCR on the PCR reads; one entry per CDR3 protein. The data hold 13,000 to 15,000 distinct CDR3 sequences, with roughly 57% observed a single time. The sequencing input was CD4+ T cells from blood, cultured in vitro. Receptors were obtained from a human donor who had recovered from COVID-19.

V and J are TRBV20-1 and TRBJ2-4, with D perhaps TRBD1 (6 bases). Germline CDR1 DFQATT, CDR2 SNEGSKA (reference sequence). This CDR3 is built from 16 residues. Trimming shortened V by 6 bases and J by 2 bases, and 20 bases separated the two germline ends. In DNA, the CDR3 is TGCAGTGCCCACGGGGTGACAGGCAACACCAAAAACATTCAGTACTTC. Translating it yields CSAHGVTGNTKNIQYF.

This clonotype is a singleton in its sample. The J gene is TRBJ2-3, the V gene TRBV20-1; D ambiguous. Germline CDR1 reads DFQATT; CDR2 reads SNEGSKA (reference sequence). The CDR3 sequence is 16 residues long. V was trimmed by 3 bases and J by 2 bases, leaving 18 bases between them. CDR3 coding DNA: TGCAGTGCTAGCCCTGGACGGCCCTCTTTCACAGATACGCAGTATTTT. Its translation: CSASPGRPSFTDTQYF.

The chain is built from TRBV4-3 and TRBJ1-1; D is perhaps TRBD1 (6 bases). The CDR3 spans 12 residues. Germline V gives CDR1 LGHNA, CDR2 YSLEER. With 0 bases removed from V and 9 bases from J, the gap between germline ends came to 8 bases. The CDR3 region is CASSQDGGQAFF. Here the CDR3 DNA reads TGCGCCAGCAGCCAAGACGGGGGGCAAGCTTTCTTT.

The J gene is TRBJ2-3, the V gene TRBV7-2, with D tentatively TRBD1 or TRBD2 (5 bases each). CDR3 length: 16 amino acids. The V gene lost 0 bases and the J gene lost 5 bases, with 15 bases spanning the gap. CDR1 and CDR2 from the germline V gene are SGHTA and FQGNSA. CDR3 sequence (DNA): TGTGCCAGCAGCTTAGCGATTGGGACGCGGGTAGATACGCAGTATTTT. It encodes CASSLAIGTRVDTQYF.

This chain links TRBV7-9 with TRBJ2-5; 10 nucleotides match TRBD1. V trimming: 5 bases; J trimming: 10 bases; junction bases outside the gene matches: 10. The CDR3 runs to 14 residues. CDR1 and CDR2 (germline): SEHNR, FQNEAQ (reference sequence). The CDR3 sequence: CASSLGTGDVGQYF. In DNA, the CDR3 is TGTGCCAGCAGCCTCGGGACAGGGGATGTTGGCCAGTACTTC.

V usage is TRBV20-1 and J usage is TRBJ2-1, with TRBD1 matching 7 bases. Germline lookup yields CDR1 DFQATT and CDR2 SNEGSKA (reference sequence). Trimming cost V 5 bases and J 5 bases; bases outside gene matches: 6. The CDR3 runs 13 residues. The CDR3 reads CSAPRGPDNEQFF. The CDR3, as DNA: TGCAGTGCTCCTAGGGGGCCAGACAATGAGCAGTTCTTC.

This clonotype was found a few times. This chain connects TRBV6-1 to TRBJ1-5; a weak D match, TRBD1 (5 bases). Germline lookup yields CDR1 MNHNS and CDR2 SASEGT. Trimming left V 6 bases short and J 2 bases short, with 8 bases between. The CDR3 length is 13 residues. In DNA form, the CDR3 reads TGTGCCAGCAGAGGGACTGGCAATCAGCCCCAGCATTTT. This translates into CASRGTGNQPQHF.

This clonotype was picked up a small number of times. V is TRBV20-1 and J is TRBJ1-2; D call uncertain. Trimming stripped 3 bases from V and 2 bases from J, with 7 bases between. The CDR3 contains 12 residues. Germline CDR1 and CDR2: DFQATT and SNEGSKA (reference sequence). The CDR3 loop is CSAREANYGYTF. In DNA form, the CDR3 reads TGCAGTGCTAGGGAAGCGAACTATGGCTACACCTTC.

The chain has TRBV19 and TRBJ1-5, with TRBD1 identical over 8 bases. From germline, CDR1 is LNHDA and CDR2 SQIVND (reference sequence). J gave up 3 bases and V 4 bases, and 8 bases lay outside the gene matches. This CDR3 comprises 16 residues. CDR3 loop: CASSTRQGSYNQPQHF. The DNA of the CDR3 is TGTGCCAGTAGTACCCGACAGGGGTCATACAATCAGCCCCAGCATTTT.

The chain uses TRBV2 and TRBJ2-3; no clear D gene. V was cut by 8 bases and J by 2 bases, with 20 bases left in between. CDR1 SNHLY and CDR2 FYNNEI come from the germline V gene. CDR3 length equals 16 residues. CDR3 loop: CASEQGKFTPTDTQYF. CDR3 nucleotides: TGTGCCAGCGAACAAGGGAAGTTTACCCCCACAGATACGCAGTATTTT.

The rearrangement joins TRBV5-1 to TRBJ1-6, with unresolved D. This CDR3 has 13 amino acids. Germline CDR1 and CDR2: SGHRS and YFSETQ. The V end lost 0 bases, the J end lost 10 bases, and 8 bases lay between the germline ends. The CDR3 spells CASSLAGRSPLHF. CDR3 DNA sequence: TGCGCCAGCAGCTTGGCTGGGAGGTCACCCCTCCACTTT.

This clonotype has just one count. The chain uses TRBV2 and TRBJ2-3; D remains ambiguous. The germline V gene encodes CDR1 SNHLY and CDR2 FYNNEI. This CDR3 has 15 residues. Trimming pared 10 bases from V and 2 bases from J, leaving 19 bases between. The CDR3 DNA sequence: TGTGCCACCCGACGTACCCTAGGGAACACAGATACGCAGTATTTT. It is translated as CATRRTLGNTDTQYF.

The rearrangement uses TRBV20-1 and TRBJ2-7, with TRBD2 identical over 7 bases. This CDR3 comprises 16 residues. V gave up 0 bases and J gave up 0 bases; unmatched junction bases: 8. The germline V gene has CDR1 DFQATT and CDR2 SNEGSKA (reference sequence). The CDR3 sequence is CSARDLTSRSSYEQYF. The DNA for the CDR3 is TGCAGTGCTAGAGACCTGACTAGCAGAAGCTCCTACGAGCAGTACTTC.

In its sample, this clonotype was seen once. The chain has TRBV20-1 and TRBJ1-1; no definite D call. The length of the CDR3 is 13 residues. CDR1 and CDR2 (germline): DFQATT, SNEGSKA (reference sequence). With 3 bases removed from V and 2 bases from J, the gap between germline ends came to 10 bases. The CDR3 loop reads CSARYRKNTEAFF. The CDR3 bases are TGCAGTGCTAGGTATAGAAAAAACACTGAAGCTTTCTTT.

Only a few counts were recorded for this clonotype. The chain has TRBV6-5 and TRBJ1-5; D call uncertain. CDR1 is MNHEY, CDR2 SVGAGI, per germline. This CDR3 is 13 amino acids long. With 0 bases removed from V and 3 bases from J, the gap between germline ends came to 3 bases. The CDR3 loop reads CASSYSTNQPQHF. The CDR3 DNA reads as TGTGCCAGCAGTTACTCGACCAATCAGCCCCAGCATTTT.

The V gene is TRBV2, the J gene TRBJ1-5, with D maybe TRBD1 (6 bases). This CDR3 is 16 amino acids long. Trimming shortened V by 6 bases and J by 0 bases, and 15 bases separated the two germline ends. Germline loops: CDR1 SNHLY, CDR2 FYNNEI. The DNA for the CDR3 is TGTGCCAGCAGCTTAGACAGGACTTATAGCAATCAGCCCCAGCATTTT. Its translation is CASSLDRTYSNQPQHF.

V usage is TRBV20-1 and J usage is TRBJ2-1, with 8 bases fitting TRBD1. The length of the CDR3 is 16 residues. The trim removed 0 bases at V and 4 bases at J, leaving 8 bases unmatched. The germline gives CDR1 DFQATT, CDR2 SNEGSKA (reference sequence). The CDR3 is CSARDRGRGRYNEQFF. CDR3 coding DNA: TGCAGTGCTAGAGATCGGGGCAGGGGGCGATACAATGAGCAGTTCTTC.

The J gene is TRBJ1-2, the V gene TRBV28; 10 bases are a match to TRBD1. The CDR3 consists of 16 residues. Germline assignment: CDR1 MDHEN and CDR2 SYDVKM. V gave up 6 bases and J gave up 0 bases; unmatched junction bases: 7. CDR3 in amino acids: CASSSGQGRSNYGYTF. The DNA for the CDR3 is TGTGCCAGCAGCTCGGGACAGGGGCGCTCTAACTATGGCTACACCTTC.

In this sample, this clonotype turned up a few times. This chain joins TRBV20-1 and TRBJ2-1; TRBD1 agrees at 10 bases. CDR1 is DFQATT and CDR2 is SNEGSKA in the germline V gene (reference sequence). This CDR3 contains 16 residues. V shed 2 bases and J 6 bases; nucleotides not matched to a gene: 10. The CDR3, as DNA: TGCAGTGCTAGAAGACCCGAGGGACAGGGGTTCAATGAGCAGTTCTTC. It specifies CSARRPEGQGFNEQFF.